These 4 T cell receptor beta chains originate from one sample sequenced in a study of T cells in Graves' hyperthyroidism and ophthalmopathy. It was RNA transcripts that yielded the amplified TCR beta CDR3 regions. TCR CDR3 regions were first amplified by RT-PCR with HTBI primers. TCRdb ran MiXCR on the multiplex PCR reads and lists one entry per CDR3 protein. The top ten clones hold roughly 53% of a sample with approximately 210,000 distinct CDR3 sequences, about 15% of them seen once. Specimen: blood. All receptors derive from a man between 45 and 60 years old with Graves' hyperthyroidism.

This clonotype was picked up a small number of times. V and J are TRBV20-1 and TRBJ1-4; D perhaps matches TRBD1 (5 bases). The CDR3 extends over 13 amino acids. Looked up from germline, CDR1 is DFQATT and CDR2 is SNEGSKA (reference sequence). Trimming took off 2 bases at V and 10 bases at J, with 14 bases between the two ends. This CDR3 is CSARWQMRGKLFF. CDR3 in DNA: TGCAGTGCTAGATGGCAGATGAGGGGAAAACTGTTTTTT.

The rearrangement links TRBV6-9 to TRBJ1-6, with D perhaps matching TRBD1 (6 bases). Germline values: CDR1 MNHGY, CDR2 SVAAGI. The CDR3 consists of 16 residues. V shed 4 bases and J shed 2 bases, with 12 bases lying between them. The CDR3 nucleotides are TGTGCCAGCAGTTTCCCCAGGGGAACCTATAATTCACCCCTCCACTTT. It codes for CASSFPRGTYNSPLHF.

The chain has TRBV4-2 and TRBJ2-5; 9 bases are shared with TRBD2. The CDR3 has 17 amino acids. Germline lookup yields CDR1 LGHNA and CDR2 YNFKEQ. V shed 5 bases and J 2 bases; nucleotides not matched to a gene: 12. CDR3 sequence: CASSNPAGSGSQETQYF. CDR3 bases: TGTGCCAGCAGCAATCCCGCCGGTAGCGGGAGTCAAGAGACCCAGTACTTC.

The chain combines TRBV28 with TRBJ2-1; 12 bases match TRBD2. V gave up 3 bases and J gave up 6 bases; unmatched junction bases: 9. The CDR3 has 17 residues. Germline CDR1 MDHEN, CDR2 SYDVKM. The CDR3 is CASSFGLAGGPINEQFF. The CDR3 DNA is TGTGCCAGCAGTTTTGGGCTAGCGGGAGGGCCAATCAATGAGCAGTTCTTC.